Below, 13 T cell receptor beta chains from the same sample are listed, as sequenced in a study of shared clonotypes between healthy human individuals. Assay used: immunoSEQ multiplex PCR; TCRdb lists only in-frame clones, some missing. The sample lists over 2 million clones, around 90% occurring once. Specimen: naive CD4+ T cells from PBMCs. Subset indicated: CD45RA+ positively selected. These TCRs come from a man aged 18-30 years in good health. Some clones in this sample may be carry-over from other donors' samples.

This clone was seen only once. The J gene is TRBJ1-3, the V gene TRBV25-1; possibly TRBD1 for D (6 bases). The V gene's germline CDR1 is MGHDK and CDR2 SYGVNS. The CDR3 consists of 14 residues. The germline V and J ends were trimmed by 6 bases and 3 bases, with 12 bases remaining between them. CDR3 bases: TGTGCCAGCAGACCTACAGGGTATGGAAACACCATATATTTT. As protein: CASRPTGYGNTIYF. The variable domain in full, with the rest retrieved from reference TRBV25-1 and TRBJ1-3, is EADIYQTPRYLVIGTGKKITLECSQTMGHDKMYWYQQDPGMELHLIHYSYGVNSTEKGDLSSESTVSRIRTEHFPLTLESARPSHTSQYLCASRPTGYGNTIYFGEGSWLTVV.

This chain uses TRBV29-1 with TRBJ2-7, with 9 nucleotides matching TRBD1. Germline values: CDR1 SQVTM, CDR2 ANQGSEA. Trimming removed 6 bases from V and 6 bases from J; junction bases left unmatched: 9. The CDR3 sequence is 13 residues long. The CDR3 coding sequence is TGCAGCGTCCCCTGGGGACAGGGTATCGAGCAGTACTTC. This gives the protein CSVPWGQGIEQYF.

This chain joins TRBV10-3 and TRBJ1-2; D might be TRBD1 (5 bases). The ends were cut back, 6 bases at V and 5 bases at J, with 16 bases in the middle. CDR3 length: 14 residues. From germline, CDR1 is ENHRY and CDR2 SYGVKD. In nucleotides, the CDR3 is TGTGCCATCAGCAGTAGCCCCGGACAATATGGCTACACCTTC. It yields the protein CAISSSPGQYGYTF.

The genes are TRBV7-9 and TRBJ2-6; 8 nucleotides agree with TRBD1. V shed 3 bases and J 0 bases; nucleotides not matched to a gene: 10. This CDR3 spans 19 amino acids. Germline assignment: CDR1 SEHNR and CDR2 FQNEAQ (reference sequence). As DNA, the CDR3 is TGTGCCAGCAGCTTCCTGTCCGGGACAGGTAGCTCTGGGGCCAACGTCCTGACTTTC. As protein: CASSFLSGTGSSGANVLTF.

This rearrangement joins TRBV27 to TRBJ1-1; D is undetermined. The CDR3 is 13 amino acids. Germline CDR1 is MNHEY and CDR2 is SMNVEV (reference sequence). V dropped 8 bases and J dropped 6 bases, with 16 bases sitting between them. Here the CDR3 reads CASRPGRLPEAFF. The CDR3, as DNA: TGTGCCAGCCGGCCCGGGCGCCTCCCTGAAGCTTTCTTT.

The chain carries TRBV5-1 and TRBJ2-1; 9 positions agree with TRBD1. The CDR3 extends over 16 amino acids. V shed 7 bases and J 0 bases; nucleotides not matched to a gene: 8. Germline-derived CDR1 and CDR2 are SGHRS and YFSETQ. For the CDR3, the DNA is TGCGCCAGCCGGCTTGCGGGACAGGGCTCCTACAATGAGCAGTTCTTC. Translating it yields CASRLAGQGSYNEQFF.

V gene TRBV5-1 combines with J gene TRBJ1-1; tentatively, D is TRBD1 (5 bases). Trimming left V 5 bases short and J 2 bases short, with 16 bases between. Germline V gene data show CDR1 as SGHRS and CDR2 as YFSETQ. The CDR3 extends over 15 amino acids. The CDR3 loop is CASRPITGGNTEAFF. CDR3 bases: TGCGCCAGCAGACCAATAACAGGAGGCAACACTGAAGCTTTCTTT.

The chain is built from TRBV9 and TRBJ1-3; the D gene is possibly TRBD1 (6 bases). Trimming took off 3 bases at V and 4 bases at J, with 11 bases between the two ends. Germline V gene lookup returns CDR1 SGDLS and CDR2 YYNGEE. The CDR3 runs to 14 residues. The CDR3 loop is CASSATGPGNTIYF. The DNA of the CDR3 is TGTGCCAGCAGCGCTACAGGGCCGGGAAACACCATATATTTT.

The V and J genes are TRBV7-8 and TRBJ1-5; D is ambiguous. The ends were cut back, 5 bases at V and 0 bases at J, with 14 bases in the middle. Germline-derived CDR1 and CDR2 are SGHVS and FQNEAQ. The CDR3 spans 16 residues. DNA of the CDR3: TGTGCCAGCAGCGAGAACTCCGTCATTAGCAATCAGCCCCAGCATTTT. Protein: CASSENSVISNQPQHF.

The chain is built from TRBV7-9 and TRBJ1-6; D call uncertain. CDR1 is SEHNR, CDR2 FQNEAQ, per germline (reference sequence). This CDR3 has 13 amino acids. Deletions cut 2 bases from V and 8 bases from J, with 7 bases between. CDR3 sequence: CASSLLQDSPLHF. CDR3 nucleotides: TGTGCCAGCAGCTTATTGCAGGATTCACCCCTCCACTTT.

The chain couples TRBV19 to TRBJ1-1, with no clear D. Germline CDR1 and CDR2: LNHDA and SQIVND (reference sequence). CDR3 size: 15 residues. V lost 5 bases, J lost 6 bases, and 19 bases lay in between. The CDR3 region is CASSGLIEWWPEAFF. CDR3 DNA: TGTGCCAGTAGTGGTCTAATCGAGTGGTGGCCTGAAGCTTTCTTT.

As for this clone: The same CDR3 also results from other DNA sequences found in this sample. The CDR3 protein is CASSVGRVETQYF. In DNA, the CDR3 is TGTGCCAGCAGCGTAGGCAGGGTTGAGACCCAGTACTTC. The chain uses TRBV9 and TRBJ2-5, with D maybe TRBD1 (5 bases). Germline CDR1 is SGDLS and CDR2 is YYNGEE. This CDR3 is built from 13 residues. The V end lost 0 bases, the J end lost 5 bases, and 8 bases lay between the germline ends.

The V and J genes are TRBV27 and TRBJ1-1; D unresolved. Trimming took off 5 bases at V and 6 bases at J, with 4 bases between the two ends. Germline V CDR1 and CDR2: MNHEY, SMNVEV (reference sequence). The CDR3 consists of 10 residues. The DNA for the CDR3 is TGTGCCAGCAGTCGCGCTGAAGCTTTCTTT. Encoded protein: CASSRAEAFF.